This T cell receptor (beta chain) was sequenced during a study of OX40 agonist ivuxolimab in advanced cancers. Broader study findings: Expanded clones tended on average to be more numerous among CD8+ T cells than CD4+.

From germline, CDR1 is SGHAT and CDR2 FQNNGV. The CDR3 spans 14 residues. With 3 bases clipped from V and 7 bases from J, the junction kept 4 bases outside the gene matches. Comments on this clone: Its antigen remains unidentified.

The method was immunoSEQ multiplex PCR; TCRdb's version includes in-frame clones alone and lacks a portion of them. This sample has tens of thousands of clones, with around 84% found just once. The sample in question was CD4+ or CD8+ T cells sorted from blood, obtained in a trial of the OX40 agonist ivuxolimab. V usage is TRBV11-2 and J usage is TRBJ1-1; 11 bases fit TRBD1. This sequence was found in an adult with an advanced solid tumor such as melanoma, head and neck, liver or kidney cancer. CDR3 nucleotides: TGTGCCAGCAGCTTGGACAGGGGGCATGGTGAAGCTTTCTTT. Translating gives CASSLDRGHGEAFF.